The clone carrying this T cell receptor beta chain has more than one count but fewer than ten. Its antigen remains unidentified. TCRdb re-derived calls from the PCR reads in MiXCR, one entry per CDR3 protein. The table lists about 36,000 distinct CDR3 sequences, 15% to 20% of them singletons. The data stem from a study of molecular identifiers for immune sequencing clone quantification. Points from the study as a whole: Barcode sharing among identical TCR molecules could make large clones appear smaller. Beyond 20 RNA copies, clones held over 98% of effector molecules, compared with under 1% in naive cells.

This receptor was identified in a human donor in good health. Some libraries in this study had Jurkat cell RNA spiked in. Source material: naive CD8+ T cells from blood, with Jurkat cell RNA spiked in. Subset of the sample: FACS-sorted CD8+CD4-CCR7+CD45RA+ naive T cells.

CDR3 nucleotide sequence: TGCAGTGCTAGAGAGGGCGGCTACACCTTC. Protein: CSAREGGYTF. The V call is TRBV20-1, the J call TRBJ1-2; D remains unclear. Trimming removed 0 bases from V and 8 bases from J, with 4 bases in between. Germline-derived CDR1 and CDR2 are DFQATT and SNEGSKA (reference sequence). This CDR3 comprises 10 residues.